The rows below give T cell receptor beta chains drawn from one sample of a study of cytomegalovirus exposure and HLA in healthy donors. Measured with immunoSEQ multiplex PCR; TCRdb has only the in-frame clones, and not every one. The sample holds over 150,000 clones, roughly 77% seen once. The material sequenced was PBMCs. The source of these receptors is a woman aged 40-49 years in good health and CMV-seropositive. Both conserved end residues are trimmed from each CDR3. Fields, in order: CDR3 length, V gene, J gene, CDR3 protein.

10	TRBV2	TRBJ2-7	ASARGIYEQY
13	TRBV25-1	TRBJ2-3	ASSELSGVRDTQY
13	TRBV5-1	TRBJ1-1	ASSLGRTGEAEAF
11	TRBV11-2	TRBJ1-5	ASSVEGDRAQH
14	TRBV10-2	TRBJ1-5	ASSEGGASYNQPQH
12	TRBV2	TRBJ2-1	ASSPRTSDNEQF
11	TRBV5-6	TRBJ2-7	ASSLGLLYEQY
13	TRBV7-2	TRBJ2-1	ASTVRERGIDEQF
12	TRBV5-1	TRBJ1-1	ASSLDGLNTEAF
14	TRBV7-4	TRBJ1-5	ASSPGTGSSNQPQH
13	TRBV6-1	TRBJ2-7	ASREQGPSSYEQY
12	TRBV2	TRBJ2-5	ASGLAGGKETQY
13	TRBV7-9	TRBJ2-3	ASSLVGGGTDTQY
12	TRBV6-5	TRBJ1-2	ASSTLQINYGYT
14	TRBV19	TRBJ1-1	ASSTGGAGLPTEAF
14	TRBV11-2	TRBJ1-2	ASSLDKRAGARGYT
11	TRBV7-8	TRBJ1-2	ASSHGTEYGYT